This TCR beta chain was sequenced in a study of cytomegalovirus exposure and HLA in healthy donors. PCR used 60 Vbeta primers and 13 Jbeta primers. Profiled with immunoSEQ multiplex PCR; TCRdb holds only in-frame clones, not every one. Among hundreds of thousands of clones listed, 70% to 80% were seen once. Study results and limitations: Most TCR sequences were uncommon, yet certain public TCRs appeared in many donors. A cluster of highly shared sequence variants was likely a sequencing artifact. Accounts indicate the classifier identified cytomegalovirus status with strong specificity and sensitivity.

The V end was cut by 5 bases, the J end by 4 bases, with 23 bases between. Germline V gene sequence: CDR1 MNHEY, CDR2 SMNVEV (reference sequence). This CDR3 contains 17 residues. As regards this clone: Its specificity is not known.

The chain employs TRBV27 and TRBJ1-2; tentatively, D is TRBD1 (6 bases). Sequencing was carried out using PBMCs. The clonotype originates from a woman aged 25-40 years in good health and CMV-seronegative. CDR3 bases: TGTGCCAGCAGTCAAAACAGGGCCTCCGTTTATATCTATGGCTACACCTTC. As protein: CASSQNRASVYIYGYTF.